The next 25 T cell receptor beta chains were all read from a single sample in a study of monozygotic twins with inflammatory bowel disease. TCRdb re-called the 5' RACE reads; every CDR3 protein appears as one record, without DNA. Its table lists under 200,000 distinct CDR3 sequences. The sample was blood. The receptors were sampled from a human donor with ulcerative colitis or Crohn's disease, or a healthy co-twin of an affected twin (not recorded which).

The genes are TRBV20-1 and TRBJ2-1; TCRdb picks TRBD2, but there is no DNA to check that call. Germline CDR1 is DFQATT and CDR2 is SNEGSKA (reference sequence). CDR3 length: 15 residues. CDR3 region: CSANDKRGSYNEQFF.

This chain links TRBV28 with TRBJ1-2. The CDR3 length is 14 residues. Germline V gene sequence: CDR1 MDHEN, CDR2 SYDVKM. The CDR3 is CASHGTELFYGYTF.

The chain is built from TRBV11-2 and TRBJ2-5; TCRdb picks TRBD1, but there is no DNA to check that call. CDR3 size: 15 residues. Germline V gene sequence: CDR1 SGHAT, CDR2 FQNNGV. The CDR3 protein is CASSLVSWGQETQYF.

Here the CDR3 reads CASSQGAGLSNQPQHF. The chain couples TRBV3-1 to TRBJ1-5. The germline V gene has CDR1 LGHDT and CDR2 YNNKEL (reference sequence). This CDR3 is 16 amino acids long.

The rearrangement links TRBV4-2 to TRBJ2-3; TCRdb designates TRBD2, a call that cannot be tested without DNA. From germline, CDR1 is LGHNA and CDR2 YNFKEQ. CDR3 length: 18 residues. CDR3 sequence: CASSSRIGTSGITDTQYF.

V usage is TRBV11-3 and J usage is TRBJ2-2; the D call of TRBD1 rests on TCRdb alone, since no DNA is present to check it. The CDR3 loop spans 16 amino acids. Germline lookup yields CDR1 SGHNT and CDR2 YENEEA. The CDR3 here is CASGSSDRFSTGELFF.

This chain joins TRBV20-1 and TRBJ2-3; lacking DNA, the TRBD1 call made by TCRdb goes unchecked. CDR3 length: 14 residues. Germline-derived CDR1 and CDR2 are DFQATT and SNEGSKA (reference sequence). CDR3 protein: CSARDPPDTDTQYF.

The chain uses TRBV5-1 and TRBJ1-1; without DNA, the TCRdb call of TRBD1 cannot be checked. CDR3 length: 15 amino acids. CDR1 is SGHRS and CDR2 is YFSETQ in the germline V gene. The chain's CDR3 is CASSLVGQMNTEAFF.

The chain employs TRBV19 and TRBJ1-5. This CDR3 region has 13 residues. CDR1 and CDR2 from the germline V gene are LNHDA and SQIVND (reference sequence). The CDR3 here is CATSGLGNQPQHF.

The rearrangement uses TRBV7-3 and TRBJ2-5; TCRdb returns TRBD2, unconfirmable since there is no DNA. The length of the CDR3 is 17 residues. Germline CDR1 SGHTA, CDR2 FQGTGA. The CDR3 loop reads CASSKGAASGGQETQYF.

The chain employs TRBV20-1 and TRBJ2-1; absent DNA, TCRdb's TRBD2 call cannot be checked. Looked up from germline, CDR1 is DFQATT and CDR2 is SNEGSKA (reference sequence). The CDR3 consists of 15 residues. The chain's CDR3 is CSAREPTSFGNEQFF.

The chain uses TRBV7-6 and TRBJ1-5. The CDR3 spans 14 residues. The germline V gene encodes CDR1 SGHVS and CDR2 FNYEAQ. The CDR3 sequence: CASSLASNNQPQHF.

The V and J genes are TRBV5-1 and TRBJ2-1; TCRdb indicates TRBD2, and absent DNA this call remains unverified. The CDR3 has 17 amino acids. Germline-derived CDR1 and CDR2 are SGHRS and YFSETQ. CDR3 sequence: CASSFSFRSSGSDEQFF.

The V and J genes are TRBV28 and TRBJ2-7. The germline gives CDR1 MDHEN, CDR2 SYDVKM. This CDR3 spans 14 amino acids. CDR3 amino acids: CASTGPYPMVEQYF.

The V call is TRBV4-1, the J call TRBJ2-7; the D gene TCRdb calls, TRBD1, cannot be checked with no DNA. The CDR3 sequence is 15 residues long. CDR1 is MGHRA and CDR2 is YSYEKL in the germline V gene. The CDR3 here is CASSQGPGVAYEQYF.

CDR3 protein: CASSLVQGAKGNTEAFF. V gene TRBV5-6 combines with J gene TRBJ1-1; checking the TCRdb D call of TRBD1 is not possible without DNA. Germline values: CDR1 SGHDT, CDR2 YYEEEE. The CDR3 has 17 amino acids.

This chain uses TRBV6-5 with TRBJ2-3; TCRdb names TRBD1, which stays unverified in the absence of DNA. The CDR3 has 13 amino acids. In germline, CDR1 is MNHEY, CDR2 SVGAGI. The CDR3 reads CASSRGPGNTQYF.

V gene TRBV3-1 combines with J gene TRBJ1-2. This CDR3 region has 15 residues. Germline CDR1 and CDR2: LGHDT and YNNKEL (reference sequence). The CDR3 region is CASSQVGGPAYGYTF. Filled out from reference TRBV3-1 and TRBJ1-2, the complete variable domain reads DTAVSQTPKYLVTQMGNDKSIKCEQNLGHDTMYWYKQDSKKFLKIMFSYNNKELIINETVPNRFSPKSPDKAHLNLHINSLELGDSAVYFCASSQVGGPAYGYTFGSGTRLTVV.

The rearrangement joins TRBV5-4 to TRBJ2-1; TCRdb picks TRBD1, but there is no DNA to check that call. The CDR3 extends over 15 amino acids. CDR1 SGHNT and CDR2 YYREEE come from the germline V gene (reference sequence). The CDR3 sequence: CASSLTGQGHNEQFF.

The chain has TRBV5-1 and TRBJ2-3. Per germline, CDR1 SGHRS and CDR2 YFSETQ. The CDR3 sequence is 12 residues long. The CDR3 spells CASSFSLDTQYF.

The chain couples TRBV19 to TRBJ1-4. The V gene's germline CDR1 is LNHDA and CDR2 SQIVND (reference sequence). The CDR3 is 14 amino acids. Here the CDR3 reads CASRVTEQSEKLFF.

This chain links TRBV24-1 with TRBJ2-5; the TRBD1 assignment by TCRdb is unverifiable without DNA. This CDR3 spans 14 amino acids. The germline gives CDR1 KGHDR, CDR2 SFDVKD. CDR3 amino acids: CATSRDGIQETQYF.

V is TRBV20-1 and J is TRBJ2-5. The germline gives CDR1 DFQATT, CDR2 SNEGSKA (reference sequence). The CDR3 contains 12 residues. CDR3 region: CSARDKVETQYF.

The V call is TRBV7-9, the J call TRBJ1-2; there is no DNA to check the TCRdb D call of TRBD1. CDR1 and CDR2 (germline): SEHNR, FQNEAQ (reference sequence). The CDR3 consists of 16 residues. CDR3 region: CASSLGDLGRVYGYTF.

This chain uses TRBV9 with TRBJ2-7; TCRdb outputs TRBD1, but without DNA this stays unchecked. This CDR3 comprises 14 residues. Germline V lookup: CDR1 SGDLS, CDR2 YYNGEE. CDR3 sequence: CASSIDRLGGEQYF.